This T cell receptor (beta chain) was sequenced during a study of T-cell memory formation after mild COVID-19. In this sample, this clonotype turned up many times. Trimming shortened V by 1 base and J by 2 bases, and 8 bases separated the two germline ends. The CDR3 totals 14 residues. CDR1 and CDR2 from the germline V gene are MGHRA and YSYEKL. TCRdb reanalysed the 5' RACE reads using MiXCR and keeps one entry per CDR3 protein. Of around 65,000 distinct CDR3 sequences listed, 9% to 9.5% are singletons. The chain links TRBV4-1 to TRBJ2-5, with TRBD1 as a possible D gene (5 bases). The sequencing sample was made of PBMCs or a T cell subset sorted from them (not recorded which). The receptor comes from a man aged 18 to 29 who had mild COVID-19 (a few samples of this study predate the infection). Cell type and time point are not known. CDR3 coding DNA: TGCGCCAGCAGCCAAGTAAGGGGTCAAGAGACCCAGTACTTC. Residues: CASSQVRGQETQYF.